Shown below are 14 T cell receptor beta chains from a single sample sequenced in a study of shared clonotypes between healthy human individuals. CD45RO-negative CD8 cells positively selected for CCR7 made up the naive population, which excluded terminally differentiated effector memory CD45RA+ cells. Sequencing used immunoSEQ multiplex PCR; TCRdb keeps in-frame clones, though not all of them. The data hold about 2.2 million clones, with 80% to 95% observed a single time. Sequencing was done on a sample of naive CD8+ T cells from PBMCs. These TCRs come from a man younger than 30 in good health. Some clones in this sample may be carry-over from other donors' samples.

Regarding this clone: Different DNA sequences within this sample yield the same CDR3. The rearrangement uses TRBV6-5 and TRBJ2-7; 7 bases are a match to TRBD1. The germline V gene has CDR1 MNHEY and CDR2 SVGAGI. The V and J ends lost 0 bases and 2 bases, in that order; junction bases with no gene match: 4. This CDR3 region has 15 residues. The CDR3 sequence: CASSYSPGGTYEQYF. DNA of the CDR3: TGTGCCAGCAGTTACTCCCCAGGGGGTACCTACGAGCAGTACTTC.

The chain carries TRBV4-1 and TRBJ1-6, with D possibly matching TRBD1 (5 bases). Trimming shortened V by 5 bases and J by 8 bases, and 16 bases separated the two germline ends. This CDR3 is built from 15 residues. Germline V gene lookup returns CDR1 MGHRA and CDR2 YSYEKL. CDR3 loop: CASSSRGGKDSPLHF. Here the CDR3 DNA reads TGCGCCAGCAGCTCCCGGGGGGGGAAGGATTCACCCCTCCACTTT.

This CDR3 is CASSTRQEAYEQYF. The DNA of the CDR3 is TGTGCCAGCAGCACCCGACAGGAGGCCTACGAGCAGTACTTC. The V call is TRBV5-4, the J call TRBJ2-7, with D perhaps matching TRBD1 (6 bases). Germline-derived CDR1 and CDR2 are SGHNT and YYREEE (reference sequence). CDR3 length: 14 residues. Trimming took off 4 bases at V and 2 bases at J, with 13 bases between the two ends.

The rearrangement links TRBV7-9 to TRBJ2-5; a weak D match, TRBD2 (6 bases). V was clipped by 4 bases and J by 5 bases, with 17 bases between them. CDR1 is SEHNR and CDR2 is FQNEAQ in the germline V gene (reference sequence). This CDR3 has 15 residues. The DNA of the CDR3 is TGTGCCAGCAGCTCCCAAGTGTTCCGGGGGGAGACCCAGTACTTC. Translation gives CASSSQVFRGETQYF.

The chain couples TRBV13 to TRBJ2-3; 11 bases match TRBD2. This CDR3 comprises 17 residues. Germline trimming cut 0 bases from V and 2 bases from J; bases unmatched to any gene: 4. CDR1 is PRHDT, CDR2 FYEKMQ, per germline (reference sequence). The CDR3 nucleotides read TGTGCCAGCAGCTTAGGTGGGACTAGCGGCCTCACAGATACGCAGTATTTT. Its protein product is CASSLGGTSGLTDTQYF.

The genes are TRBV19 and TRBJ2-7, with 7 bases identical to TRBD2. After removal of 1 base from V and 5 bases from J, the junction contained 2 bases not matched to a gene. Germline values: CDR1 LNHDA, CDR2 SQIVND (reference sequence). The CDR3 has 13 residues. The CDR3, as DNA: TGTGCCAGTAGTATAGTCGCGGGGGACGAGCAGTACTTC. Its translation: CASSIVAGDEQYF. Using reference TRBV19 and TRBJ2-7 for the parts outside the CDR3, the full variable domain is DGGITQSPKYLFRKEGQNVTLSCEQNLNHDAMYWYRQDPGQGLRLIYYSQIVNDFQKGDIAEGYSVSREKKESFPLTVTSAQKNPTAFYLCASSIVAGDEQYFGPGTRLTVT.

CDR3 sequence reads: CASGWGQGTEAFF. CDR3 coding DNA: TGTGCCAGCGGATGGGGACAGGGGACTGAAGCTTTCTTT. This chain uses TRBV11-2 with TRBJ1-1; TRBD1 matches at 10 bases. This CDR3 has 13 amino acids. J lost 5 bases, V lost 8 bases, and 5 bases had no gene match. CDR1 is SGHAT, CDR2 FQNNGV, per germline. Full variable domain (rest looked up from reference TRBV11-2 and TRBJ1-1): EAGVAQSPRYKIIEKRQSVAFWCNPISGHATLYWYQQILGQGPKLLIQFQNNGVVDDSQLPKDRFSAERLKGVDSTLKIQPAKLEDSAVYLCASGWGQGTEAFFGQGTRLTVV.

Concerning this clone: Additional DNA sequences in this sample encode the identical CDR3. This chain connects TRBV6-5 to TRBJ1-5; 8 nucleotides match TRBD1. The CDR3 covers 14 residues. V shed 6 bases and J 5 bases; nucleotides not matched to a gene: 6. From germline, CDR1 is MNHEY and CDR2 SVGAGI. CDR3 in DNA: TGTGCCAGCAGATTCCGGACAGGGCATCAGCCCCAGCATTTT. Residues: CASRFRTGHQPQHF.

This clone turned up a few times. Other DNA sequences in this sample translate to the same CDR3. The chain links TRBV5-6 to TRBJ2-2; D unresolved. The CDR3 has 14 residues. V dropped 1 base and J dropped 1 base, with 5 bases sitting between them. Germline V CDR1 and CDR2: SGHDT, YYEEEE. CDR3 sequence (DNA): TGTGCCAGCAGCTTGTCTATGAACACCGGGGAGCTGTTTTTT. The encoded protein is CASSLSMNTGELFF.

The CDR3 protein is CASSYDGDLVEQYF. The CDR3 DNA follows: TGTGCCAGCAGTTACGATGGGGATCTTGTCGAGCAGTACTTC. The chain carries TRBV6-5 and TRBJ2-7; D not certain. The CDR3 extends over 14 amino acids. The germline V gene encodes CDR1 MNHEY and CDR2 SVGAGI. Trimming cost V 2 bases and J 6 bases, with 14 bases left between them.

The chain carries TRBV28 and TRBJ2-1; 10 bases line up with TRBD2. J lost 7 bases, V lost 10 bases, and 7 bases had no gene match. Per the germline V gene, CDR1 is MDHEN and CDR2 is SYDVKM. The CDR3 runs 13 residues. CDR3 amino acids: CATRTSGTNEQFF. CDR3 DNA: TGTGCCACCAGGACTAGCGGAACTAATGAGCAGTTCTTC.

This clone was observed a few times. The CDR3 spells CASSFRSERPQHF. CDR3 coding DNA: TGTGCCAGCAGTTTCAGGAGTGAAAGGCCCCAGCATTTT. The chain is built from TRBV27 and TRBJ1-5; D gene unclear. Between the trimmed V and J ends, which lost 3 bases and 9 bases, there was a span of 12 bases. The CDR3 consists of 13 residues. CDR1 and CDR2 (germline): MNHEY, SMNVEV (reference sequence).

Points on this clone: It may be a read error: a sequence one base away is much more abundant. Different DNA sequences within this sample yield the same CDR3. The chain has TRBV27 and TRBJ2-7; possibly TRBD2 for D (5 bases). Germline V gene lookup returns CDR1 MNHEY and CDR2 SMNVEV (reference sequence). V was shortened by 2 bases and J by 2 bases, with 7 bases between the two germline ends. This CDR3 has 13 residues. For the CDR3, the DNA is TGTGCCAGCAGTTTAGGGAGCGCCTACGAGCAGTACTTC. It specifies CASSLGSAYEQYF.

J is TRBJ2-7 and V is TRBV5-1; a possible D gene is TRBD1 (5 bases). With 0 bases removed from V and 0 bases from J, the gap between germline ends came to 13 bases. CDR1 is SGHRS and CDR2 is YFSETQ in the germline V gene. CDR3 length: 16 amino acids. The chain's CDR3 is CASSLDRTSSSYEQYF. CDR3 coding DNA: TGCGCCAGCAGCTTGGATCGGACAAGCAGCTCCTACGAGCAGTACTTC.